This T cell receptor (beta chain) was sequenced for a study of shared clonotypes between healthy human individuals. Study overall: The people who gave samples were a couple of women and three men aged 18 to 49.

V was clipped by 1 base and J by 5 bases; unmatched bases: 9. This CDR3 has 17 amino acids. Germline-derived CDR1 and CDR2 are LNHNV and YYDKDF (reference sequence). This clone was seen repeatedly, ten times or more. Caucasian adults residing in Nashville, Tennessee made up all the donors. Using immunoSEQ multiplex PCR, the repertoire was profiled, and TCRdb retains in-frame clones only, with some absent. The profile shows some 900,000 clones, over 60% of them singletons. This sequence was found in a man aged 18 to 30 in good health. The sequenced sample consisted of memory CD4+ T cells sorted from blood. Subset here: CD45RA-negative fraction. The gene calls are TRBV15 and TRBJ2-1; 9 positions match TRBD2. CDR3 sequence (DNA): TGTGCCACCAGCAGAGGACGGCTAGCGGGAAGTAACAATGAGCAGTTCTTC. Translated: CATSRGRLAGSNNEQFF.